Below, one TCR beta chain is given with its context. This entry belongs to a study of T cell changes during pregnancy in multiple sclerosis. This table comes from immunoSEQ multiplex PCR, and its TCRdb copy is limited to in-frame clones, with some not included. The sample lists about 46,000 clones; 91% were seen once. This TCR derives from a female donor with multiple sclerosis, enrolled in a pregnancy study. Sequenced material: CD8+ T cells from peripheral blood mononuclear cells, taken in the second trimester of pregnancy.

The CDR3 spells CASSAGQGLFF. The CDR3 DNA reads as TGTGCCAGCAGCGCCGGACAGGGTCTGTTTTTT. The chain has TRBV6-5 and TRBJ1-4; TRBD1 aligns across 8 bases. The length of the CDR3 is 11 residues. Germline-derived CDR1 and CDR2 are MNHEY and SVGAGI. The ends lost 6 bases at V and 14 bases at J; junction bases unmatched: 5.